The 16 T cell receptor beta chains given below trace back to one sample, sequenced in a study of CD8+ T cells in alopecia areata. Extracted RNA was reverse transcribed, and the resulting cDNA served as sequencing template. Clones were sequenced by immunoSEQ multiplex PCR, and TCRdb holds only the in-frame ones, with some missing. The repertoire holds 70,000 or so clones, 60% seen once, with more than 15% in the top ten. The sample here was CD8+ T cells sorted from blood, taken at week 0. The receptors originated from a human donor with alopecia areata.

This sequence joins TRBV7-6 and TRBJ2-1; D gene uncertain. CDR3 length: 11 amino acids. Trimming stripped 5 bases from V and 10 bases from J, with 9 bases between. Looked up from germline, CDR1 is SGHVS and CDR2 is FNYEAQ. CDR3 in amino acids: CASSHKGEQFF. As DNA, the CDR3 is TGTGCCAGCAGCCACAAGGGAGAGCAGTTCTTC.

This sequence joins TRBV29-1 and TRBJ2-5; 8 bases align to TRBD1. Germline CDR1 SQVTM, CDR2 ANQGSEA. The length of the CDR3 is 15 residues. J was trimmed by 4 bases and V by 6 bases; bases with no gene match: 13. This CDR3 reads CSVGPTGAGAETQYF. The CDR3 DNA sequence: TGCAGCGTGGGCCCGACAGGGGCCGGGGCAGAGACCCAGTACTTC.

V is TRBV6-5 and J is TRBJ1-1, with D uncertain. Germline values: CDR1 MNHEY, CDR2 SVGAGI. V shed 7 bases and J shed 1 base, with 4 bases lying between them. The CDR3 totals 11 residues. The chain's CDR3 is CASKENTEAFF. CDR3 in DNA: TGTGCCAGCAAGGAGAACACTGAAGCTTTCTTT.

The V call is TRBV27, the J call TRBJ2-1; D gene unclear. The CDR3 loop spans 14 amino acids. The ends were cut back, 3 bases at V and 12 bases at J, with 18 bases in the middle. Germline CDR1 MNHEY, CDR2 SMNVEV (reference sequence). The CDR3 sequence is CASSLTSRGWRQFF. CDR3 in DNA: TGTGCCAGCAGTTTGACTTCCCGTGGTTGGCGGCAGTTCTTC.

This clone was seen once. V and J are TRBV6-1 and TRBJ2-1; D is perhaps TRBD1 (5 bases). Germline-derived CDR1 and CDR2 are MNHNS and SASEGT. The CDR3 extends over 11 amino acids. V lost 7 bases and J 10 bases, leaving 11 bases between the germline ends. The chain's CDR3 is CASNRPGEQFF. DNA of the CDR3: TGTGCCAGCAATAGGCCAGGGGAGCAGTTCTTC.

This clone was seen repeatedly, ten times or more. This sequence joins TRBV2 and TRBJ2-3, with a weak D call TRBD2 (5 bases). Germline values: CDR1 SNHLY, CDR2 FYNNEI. V gave up 5 bases and J gave up 0 bases, with 6 bases separating them. The length of the CDR3 is 13 residues. This CDR3 reads CASSWTSTDTQYF. The CDR3 nucleotides are TGTGCCAGCAGTTGGACTAGCACAGATACGCAGTATTTT.

The rearrangement links TRBV18 to TRBJ2-1; D is unclear. Germline V gene sequence: CDR1 KGHSH, CDR2 LQKENI. The V gene lost 2 bases and the J gene lost 5 bases, with 4 bases spanning the gap. There are 12 residues in the CDR3. CDR3 loop: CASSPEDNEQFF. DNA for the CDR3: TGTGCCAGCTCACCAGAGGACAATGAGCAGTTCTTC.

The chain couples TRBV5-1 to TRBJ2-7; D gene uncertain. The CDR3 contains 14 residues. CDR1 and CDR2 (germline): SGHRS, YFSETQ. V was trimmed by 4 bases and J by 2 bases, leaving 13 bases between them. This CDR3 is CASSAVERPYEQYF. The CDR3 DNA follows: TGCGCCAGCAGCGCCGTCGAGAGGCCCTACGAGCAGTACTTC.

This clone came up a few times. The rearrangement joins TRBV6-5 to TRBJ2-2; a weak D match, TRBD2 (6 bases). From germline, CDR1 is MNHEY and CDR2 SVGAGI. Trimming removed 4 bases from V and 3 bases from J, with 6 bases in between. The CDR3 sequence is 13 residues long. Written as DNA, the CDR3 is TGTGCCAGCAGTTGGGGGGACACCGGGGAGCTGTTTTTT. Amino acid sequence: CASSWGDTGELFF.

Worth noting for this clone: The germline gene is not matched at one end of the junction; a read error may be the cause. The rearrangement uses TRBV7-9 and TRBJ2-3, with 10 bases aligning to TRBD1. Germline V gene data show CDR1 as SEHNR and CDR2 as FQNEAQ (reference sequence). The CDR3 spans 16 residues. DNA for the CDR3: TGCGCCAGCAGCCAGGGGACAGGGGAAGTCACAGATACGCAGTATTTT. This sequence encodes CASSQGTGEVTDTQYF.

This clone has a count of ten or more. Additional DNA sequences in this sample encode the identical CDR3. The rearrangement joins TRBV27 to TRBJ1-5; D not resolved. V lost 2 bases, J lost 0 bases, and 5 bases lay in between. The germline CDR1 and CDR2 sequences are MNHEY and SMNVEV (reference sequence). The CDR3 length is 14 residues. CDR3 region: CASSLRGSNQPQHF. CDR3 DNA: TGTGCCAGCAGTTTACGGGGTAGCAATCAGCCCCAGCATTTT.

This sequence joins TRBV13 and TRBJ2-1; 8 positions agree with TRBD2. The germline V gene has CDR1 PRHDT and CDR2 FYEKMQ (reference sequence). V gave up 4 bases and J gave up 6 bases; unmatched junction bases: 8. The CDR3 contains 15 residues. CDR3 residues: CASSSYSGMVNEQFF. CDR3 nucleotide sequence: TGTGCCAGCAGCTCCTATAGCGGGATGGTCAATGAGCAGTTCTTC.

The chain has TRBV15 and TRBJ2-5; perhaps TRBD1 as D (5 bases). Looked up from germline, CDR1 is LNHNV and CDR2 is YYDKDF (reference sequence). The CDR3 has 15 amino acids. The V and J ends lost 3 bases and 3 bases respectively, with 14 bases between them. CDR3 sequence: CATSSLWQGEETQYF. The CDR3 DNA reads as TGTGCCACCAGCAGCCTTTGGCAAGGGGAAGAGACCCAGTACTTC.

This chain joins TRBV7-8 and TRBJ2-7; D might be TRBD1 (6 bases). V was shortened by 1 base and J by 4 bases, with 17 bases between the two germline ends. Germline-derived CDR1 and CDR2 are SGHVS and FQNEAQ. CDR3 size: 16 residues. DNA for the CDR3: TGTGCCAGCAGCTTAGGAGGGTGGGGGCGAAAGTACGAGCAGTACTTC. As protein: CASSLGGWGRKYEQYF. Full variable domain (outside the CDR3, taken from reference TRBV7-8 and TRBJ2-7): GAGVSQSPRYKVAKRGQDVALRCDPISGHVSLFWYQQALGQGPEFLTYFQNEAQLDKSGLPSDRFFAERPEGSVSTLKIQRTQQEDSAVYLCASSLGGWGRKYEQYFGPGTRLTVT.

The V gene is TRBV6-5, the J gene TRBJ2-3; D remains unclear. V lost 6 bases and J lost 5, with 18 bases in between. The CDR3 is 15 residues long. Germline CDR1 and CDR2: MNHEY and SVGAGI. The CDR3 reads CASSLVPGDVDTQYF. CDR3 bases: TGTGCCAGCAGCCTTGTGCCCGGCGATGTAGATACGCAGTATTTT.

The chain links TRBV7-8 to TRBJ2-7; no clear D gene. Between the trimmed V and J ends, which lost 1 base and 3 bases, there was a span of 4 bases. The germline gives CDR1 SGHVS, CDR2 FQNEAQ. This CDR3 comprises 12 residues. CDR3 DNA: TGTGCCAGCAGCTTAGTGGACTACGAGCAGTACTTC. Protein sequence: CASSLVDYEQYF.